This TCR beta chain was captured in a study of early T cells in non-severe SARS-CoV-2 infection. The wider study: The study sequenced bulk RNA from unsorted whole blood, with chains unpaired.

This clonotype was counted at least ten times. The CDR3 is made up of 17 amino acids. V shed 5 bases and J 9 bases; nucleotides not matched to a gene: 15. The germline V gene has CDR1 SGHRS and CDR2 YFSETQ. The TCR library protocol attached unique molecular identifiers to the individual cDNA molecules. TCRdb independently ran MiXCR on the 5' RACE reads; one entry per CDR3 protein. Here the sample spans 65,000 to 90,000 distinct CDR3 sequences, about 12% being singletons. The V and J genes are TRBV5-1 and TRBJ2-1; 12 bases are shared with TRBD2. The sequence was obtained from an adult who was a healthcare worker with PCR-confirmed SARS-CoV-2 infection or an uninfected control (not recorded which). Sequencing was done on a sample of whole blood. CDR3 protein: CASSPAPLAGGQGEQFF. CDR3 in DNA: TGCGCCAGCAGTCCGGCCCCCCTAGCGGGAGGGCAGGGTGAGCAGTTCTTC.